This is a list of T cell receptor beta chains from one sample in a study of T-cell reconstitution after alpha-beta-depleted transplantation in children. One entry per CDR3 protein results from TCRdb running MiXCR on the PCR reads. The profile shows 200,000 to 250,000 distinct CDR3 sequences, around 10% of them singletons. Sequences were derived from PBMCs from the stem cell graft donor, sampled from the stem cell graft. The receptors shown here come from a human donor who donated a stem cell graft to a child with acute lymphoblastic leukemia. The CDR3 runs from the conserved cysteine through the conserved F or W. Fields, in order: clone size, D gene, V gene, CDR3 length, J gene, CDR3 protein, CDR3 DNA. D genes are given only for firm matches. Rows give clone size only sometimes, using once, few, many, or a class for an expanded clone.

many	TRBD2	TRBV4-1	12	TRBJ2-7	CASSLRGDEQYF	TGCGCCAGCAGCCTACGGGGGGACGAGCAGTACTTC
many	NA	TRBV5-1	15	TRBJ2-1	CASSLVESAGNEQFF	TGCGCCAGCAGCTTGGTCGAGTCGGCTGGTAATGAGCAGTTCTTC
NA	TRBD2	TRBV20-1	12	TRBJ2-1	CSDRPGGQEQFF	TGCAGTGATAGACCGGGGGGGCAGGAGCAGTTCTTC
NA	NA	TRBV5-1	16	TRBJ1-2	CASSLDRSRGSYGYTF	TGCGCCAGCAGCTTGGACAGGTCTAGGGGCTCCTATGGCTACACCTTC
few	NA	TRBV12-3/TRBV12-4	13	TRBJ2-6	CASTESGANVLTF	TGTGCCAGCACCGAATCTGGGGCCAACGTCCTGACTTTC
many	TRBD1	TRBV12-3/TRBV12-4	13	TRBJ1-1	CASSWDRSTEAFF	TGTGCCAGCAGCTGGGACAGGAGCACTGAAGCTTTCTTT
many	NA	TRBV4-3	12	TRBJ2-1	CASSQDLHEQFF	TGCGCCAGCAGCCAAGATCTGCATGAGCAGTTCTTC
many	TRBD1	TRBV10-2	17	TRBJ1-6	CASSINRGPSADSPLHF	TGCGCCAGCAGTATTAACAGGGGCCCCTCTGCTGATTCACCCCTCCACTTT
many	TRBD1	TRBV6-1	15	TRBJ1-2	CASSELPDRAYGYTF	TGTGCCAGCAGTGAGCTTCCGGACAGGGCCTATGGCTACACCTTC
NA	NA	TRBV2	13	TRBJ1-2	CASRQQGISGYTF	TGTGCCAGCAGACAACAGGGAATAAGTGGCTACACCTTC
few	NA	TRBV29-1	13	TRBJ1-5	CSVPRGEYQPQHF	TGCAGCGTTCCTCGAGGGGAGTATCAGCCCCAGCATTTT
few	NA	TRBV29-1	12	TRBJ1-1	CSVDARNTEAFF	TGCAGCGTTGACGCCAGGAACACTGAAGCTTTCTTT
NA	NA	TRBV28	10	TRBJ2-1	CASSFGEQFF	TGTGCCAGCAGTTTCGGAGAGCAGTTCTTC
few	NA	TRBV7-9	16	TRBJ2-3	CASNPPGAGATDTQYF	TGTGCCAGCAACCCCCCCGGGGCAGGGGCCACAGATACGCAGTATTTT
NA	TRBD1	TRBV10-2	14	TRBJ2-7	CASGGGQGIYEQYF	TGCGCCAGCGGTGGAGGACAGGGGATTTACGAGCAGTACTTC
few	TRBD1	TRBV20-1	13	TRBJ1-1	CSATGQKNTEAFF	TGCAGTGCTACGGGACAGAAGAACACTGAAGCCTTCTTT
NA	TRBD2	TRBV20-1	16	TRBJ2-1	CSASKLSGGVENEQFF	TGCAGTGCTAGTAAATTAAGCGGGGGGGTGGAAAATGAGCAGTTCTTC
few	TRBD2	TRBV12-3/TRBV12-4	15	TRBJ2-3	CASRAGGGASDTQYF	TGTGCCAGCCGCGCTGGCGGGGGGGCATCCGATACGCAGTATTTT
many	TRBD2	TRBV7-2	12	TRBJ2-3	CASSPTGGTQYF	TGTGCCAGCAGCCCCACGGGGGGGACGCAGTATTTT
NA	TRBD2	TRBV5-1	13	TRBJ2-3	CASRQGLADTQYF	TGCGCCAGCAGACAGGGACTAGCAGATACGCAGTATTTT
NA	NA	TRBV7-9	13	TRBJ1-1	CASSLQVTLRAFF	TGTGCCAGCAGCTTACAGGTGACACTTCGGGCTTTCTTT
many	NA	TRBV4-3	16	TRBJ2-2	CASSQEGQGVTGELFF	TGCGCCAGCAGCCAAGAAGGGCAGGGTGTCACCGGGGAGCTGTTTTTT
few	NA	TRBV27	16	TRBJ1-2	CASTHGGVGADYGYTF	TGTGCCAGCACCCACGGGGGTGTGGGGGCCGACTATGGCTACACCTTC
few	TRBD1	TRBV7-2	14	TRBJ1-2	CASSLDRGRNGYTF	TGTGCCAGCAGCTTGGACAGGGGAAGGAATGGCTACACCTTC
NA	NA	TRBV10-1	13	TRBJ2-3	CASGQAGTDTQYF	TGCGCCAGCGGACAGGCGGGGACAGATACGCAGTATTTT
NA	NA	TRBV4-3	16	TRBJ1-5	CASSQSTEVNNQPQHF	TGCGCCAGCAGCCAAAGTACTGAGGTGAACAATCAGCCCCAGCATTTT
many	NA	TRBV6-5	16	TRBJ2-3	CASSYYPHSDTDTQYF	TGTGCCAGCAGTTACTATCCACACTCAGATACAGATACGCAGTATTTT
NA	NA	TRBV4-3	17	TRBJ2-2	CASSQEVGNTNTGELFF	TGCGCCAGCAGCCAAGAAGTCGGAAATACGAACACCGGGGAGCTGTTTTTT
many	TRBD1	TRBV20-1	13	TRBJ2-3	CSARTGGPDTQYF	TGCAGTGCTCGGACAGGGGGCCCAGATACGCAGTATTTT
NA	NA	TRBV30	12	TRBJ2-7	CAWSPDGREQYF	TGTGCCTGGAGTCCCGACGGCCGCGAGCAGTACTTC
NA	TRBD1	TRBV25-1	16	TRBJ2-3	CASSEYAGGVGDTQYF	TGTGCCAGCAGTGAATACGCAGGGGGCGTGGGGGATACGCAGTATTTT
NA	NA	TRBV12-3/TRBV12-4	10	TRBJ1-1	CASTGAEAFF	TGTGCCAGCACCGGCGCTGAAGCTTTCTTT
NA	TRBD2	TRBV19	15	TRBJ2-1	CASSLLAGENNEQFF	TGTGCCAGCTCCTTACTAGCGGGGGAAAACAATGAGCAGTTCTTC
many	TRBD1	TRBV4-2	16	TRBJ2-7	CASSQGTGGLSYEQYF	TGTGCCAGCAGCCAAGGGACAGGGGGTTTGTCCTACGAGCAGTACTTC
few	NA	TRBV23-1	13	TRBJ2-3	CASRTLSTDTQYF	TGCGCCAGCAGGACTCTTAGCACAGATACGCAGTATTTT
few	NA	TRBV27	14	TRBJ1-2	CASSPWDGNYGYTF	TGTGCCAGCAGTCCCTGGGACGGCAACTATGGCTACACCTTC
NA	NA	TRBV7-2	15	TRBJ1-3	CASSLRGQLGNTIYF	TGTGCCAGCAGCTTACGGGGCCAGCTTGGAAACACCATATATTTT
few	TRBD2	TRBV12-3/TRBV12-4	16	TRBJ2-3	CASSIQASGGTDTQYF	TGTGCCAGCAGCATTCAAGCTAGCGGGGGCACAGATACGCAGTATTTT
few	NA	TRBV30	11	TRBJ2-3	CASGSADTQYF	TGTGCCTCCGGGAGTGCAGATACGCAGTATTTT
NA	TRBD1	TRBV6-1	14	TRBJ1-6	CAVDRARGNSPLHF	TGTGCGGTGGACAGGGCTAGGGGTAATTCACCCCTCCACTTT
few	TRBD1	TRBV10-3	16	TRBJ1-6	CAISRTGEGNNSPLHF	TGTGCCATCAGCCGGACAGGGGAAGGGAATAATTCACCCCTCCACTTT
many	NA	TRBV10-2	16	TRBJ2-5	CASSESTGVGKETQYF	TGCGCCAGCAGTGAGTCGACCGGCGTAGGCAAAGAGACCCAGTACTTC
many	NA	TRBV6-1	13	TRBJ1-1	CASITATNTEAFF	TGTGCCAGCATAACAGCGACGAACACTGAAGCTTTCTTT
few	NA	TRBV18	16	TRBJ1-2	CASSPLQGTANYGYTF	TGTGCCAGCTCACCACTGCAGGGGACGGCTAACTATGGCTACACCTTC
many	NA	TRBV5-1	12	TRBJ2-7	CASSLDRDEQYF	TGCGCCAGCAGTTTGGACAGAGACGAGCAGTACTTC
many	TRBD1	TRBV19	14	TRBJ1-1	CASIDRAVNTEAFF	TGTGCCAGTATTGACAGGGCGGTGAACACTGAAGCTTTCTTT
many	NA	TRBV7-8	16	TRBJ2-2	CASSPRGETNTGELFF	TGTGCCAGCAGCCCCCGTGGAGAGACGAACACCGGGGAGCTGTTTTTT
many	NA	TRBV10-3	13	TRBJ2-5	CAISESTRETQYF	TGTGCCATCAGTGAGTCGACTCGAGAGACCCAGTACTTC
NA	NA	TRBV25-1	17	TRBJ2-6	CASSDAQGSSGANVLTF	TGTGCCAGCAGTGATGCGCAGGGAAGCTCTGGGGCCAACGTCCTGACTTTC
many	NA	TRBV3-1	15	TRBJ2-1	CASSPSGEVWREQFF	TGTGCCAGCAGCCCATCCGGGGAAGTTTGGCGGGAGCAGTTCTTC
few	NA	TRBV20-1	12	TRBJ1-1	CSVERSNTEAFF	TGCAGTGTGGAGAGGTCGAACACTGAAGCTTTCTTT
NA	TRBD2	TRBV7-9	16	TRBJ2-5	CASSTWTSGNQETQYF	TGTGCCAGCAGCACTTGGACTAGCGGGAACCAAGAGACCCAGTACTTC
few	NA	TRBV12-3/TRBV12-4	13	TRBJ1-5	CASSRASNQPQHF	TGTGCCAGCAGCCGGGCCAGCAATCAGCCCCAGCATTTT
NA	NA	TRBV20-1	14	TRBJ2-3	CSARQGTSTDTQYF	TGCAGTGCTAGACAGGGCACTAGCACAGATACGCAGTATTTT